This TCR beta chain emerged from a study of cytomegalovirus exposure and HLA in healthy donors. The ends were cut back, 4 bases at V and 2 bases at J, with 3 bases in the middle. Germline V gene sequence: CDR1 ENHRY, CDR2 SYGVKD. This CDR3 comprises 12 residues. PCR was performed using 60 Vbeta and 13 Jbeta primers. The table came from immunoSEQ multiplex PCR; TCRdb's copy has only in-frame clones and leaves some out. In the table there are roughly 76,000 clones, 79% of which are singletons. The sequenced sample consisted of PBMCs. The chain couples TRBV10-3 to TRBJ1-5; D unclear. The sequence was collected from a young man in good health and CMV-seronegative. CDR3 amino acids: CAISGGNQPQHF. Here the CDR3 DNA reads TGTGCCATCAGTGGCGGCAATCAGCCCCAGCATTTT.